A selection of T cell receptor beta chains follows, all from one sample in a study of early T cells in non-severe SARS-CoV-2 infection. TCRdb used MiXCR to reprocess the 5' RACE reads, holding one entry per CDR3 protein. The repertoire includes 70,000 to 85,000 distinct CDR3 sequences, roughly an eighth of them detected once, and about 2.7% sits in the top ten. What was sequenced was whole blood. These receptors all come from an adult who was a healthcare worker with PCR-confirmed SARS-CoV-2 infection or an uninfected control (not recorded which). Both conserved end residues are part of each CDR3. The D gene is left open where the match is weak. Size tells how often a clone was seen (once, few, many) or the class of an expanded clone, and some rows leave it out.

cdr3_length d_call clone_size j_call v_call cdr3_nt cdr3_aa
16 - many TRBJ1-2 TRBV7-2 TGTGCCAGCAGCTCCCGGATCGCCTGGAGCGGCTATGGCTACACCTTC CASSSRIAWSGYGYTF
16 TRBD1 many TRBJ1-2 TRBV3-1 TGTGCCAGCAGCCAAGATAGGGCAGGGGGTAACTATGGCTACACCTTC CASSQDRAGGNYGYTF
14 TRBD2 - TRBJ2-3 TRBV28 TGTGCCAGCAGCCGAGCGGGAAGCACAGATACGCAGTATTTT CASSRAGSTDTQYF
14 TRBD2 few TRBJ2-5 TRBV24-1 TGTGCCACCAGTCTTAGCGGGAGAGGAGAGACCCAGTACTTC CATSLSGRGETQYF
14 - many TRBJ2-3 TRBV7-2 TGTGCCAGCAGCTTAAAAATGGGCGCAGATACGCAGTATTTT CASSLKMGADTQYF
15 - - TRBJ2-7 TRBV5-1 TGCGCCAGCAGCTTGGAGGACAGTCGGACCTACGAGCAGTACTTC CASSLEDSRTYEQYF
15 - many TRBJ2-5 TRBV6-1 TGTGCCAGCAGTGAAGCGGCCGCGGGGGCAGAGACCCAGTACTTC CASSEAAAGAETQYF
13 - - TRBJ2-7 TRBV29-1 TGCAGCGTTGAAACGGGGGGCCTTTCCGAGCAGTACTTC CSVETGGLSEQYF
14 - - TRBJ1-6 TRBV12-3/TRBV12-4 TGTGCCAGCAGTACCGACACTGCTGGTTCACCCCTCCACTTT CASSTDTAGSPLHF
16 - many TRBJ2-3 TRBV20-1 TGCAGTGCTAGCCCGGCAAGGACCTGGGGCGCAGATACGCAGTATTTT CSASPARTWGADTQYF
15 TRBD2 few TRBJ2-7 TRBV20-1 TGCAGTGCTAGAGATCTGAGAGCGGGAGAGGACGAGCAGTACTTC CSARDLRAGEDEQYF
16 - many TRBJ2-1 TRBV7-6 TGTGCCAGCAGCTTCCAGACAGCTGGCCGTTACAATGAGCAGTTCTTC CASSFQTAGRYNEQFF
12 TRBD2 - TRBJ2-3 TRBV18 TGTGCCAGCTCGCGGGAGGCAGATACGCAGTATTTT CASSREADTQYF
14 - - TRBJ2-7 TRBV11-2 TGTGCCAGCAGCTTATGGGTCGGGGCCGACGAGCAGTACTTC CASSLWVGADEQYF
14 - - TRBJ2-1 TRBV7-3 TGTGCCAGCAGCTTAGGACCCTTAAACAATGAGCAGTTCTTC CASSLGPLNNEQFF
14 - - TRBJ2-7 TRBV19 TGTGCCAGCGCAGTCGACAACCCCCCCTACGAGCAGTACTTC CASAVDNPPYEQYF